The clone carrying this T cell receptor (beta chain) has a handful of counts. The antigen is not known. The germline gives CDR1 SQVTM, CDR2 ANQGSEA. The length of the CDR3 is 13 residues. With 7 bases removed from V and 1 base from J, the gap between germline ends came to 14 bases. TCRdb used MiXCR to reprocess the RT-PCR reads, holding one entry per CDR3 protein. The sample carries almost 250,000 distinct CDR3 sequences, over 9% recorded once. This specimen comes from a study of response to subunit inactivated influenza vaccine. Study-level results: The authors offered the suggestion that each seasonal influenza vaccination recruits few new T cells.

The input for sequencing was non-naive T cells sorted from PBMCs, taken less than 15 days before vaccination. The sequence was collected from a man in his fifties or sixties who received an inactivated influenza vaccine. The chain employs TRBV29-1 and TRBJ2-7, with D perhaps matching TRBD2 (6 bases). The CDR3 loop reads CSARERKSYEQYF. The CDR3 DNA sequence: TGCAGCGCCCGGGAGCGTAAATCCTACGAGCAGTACTTC.